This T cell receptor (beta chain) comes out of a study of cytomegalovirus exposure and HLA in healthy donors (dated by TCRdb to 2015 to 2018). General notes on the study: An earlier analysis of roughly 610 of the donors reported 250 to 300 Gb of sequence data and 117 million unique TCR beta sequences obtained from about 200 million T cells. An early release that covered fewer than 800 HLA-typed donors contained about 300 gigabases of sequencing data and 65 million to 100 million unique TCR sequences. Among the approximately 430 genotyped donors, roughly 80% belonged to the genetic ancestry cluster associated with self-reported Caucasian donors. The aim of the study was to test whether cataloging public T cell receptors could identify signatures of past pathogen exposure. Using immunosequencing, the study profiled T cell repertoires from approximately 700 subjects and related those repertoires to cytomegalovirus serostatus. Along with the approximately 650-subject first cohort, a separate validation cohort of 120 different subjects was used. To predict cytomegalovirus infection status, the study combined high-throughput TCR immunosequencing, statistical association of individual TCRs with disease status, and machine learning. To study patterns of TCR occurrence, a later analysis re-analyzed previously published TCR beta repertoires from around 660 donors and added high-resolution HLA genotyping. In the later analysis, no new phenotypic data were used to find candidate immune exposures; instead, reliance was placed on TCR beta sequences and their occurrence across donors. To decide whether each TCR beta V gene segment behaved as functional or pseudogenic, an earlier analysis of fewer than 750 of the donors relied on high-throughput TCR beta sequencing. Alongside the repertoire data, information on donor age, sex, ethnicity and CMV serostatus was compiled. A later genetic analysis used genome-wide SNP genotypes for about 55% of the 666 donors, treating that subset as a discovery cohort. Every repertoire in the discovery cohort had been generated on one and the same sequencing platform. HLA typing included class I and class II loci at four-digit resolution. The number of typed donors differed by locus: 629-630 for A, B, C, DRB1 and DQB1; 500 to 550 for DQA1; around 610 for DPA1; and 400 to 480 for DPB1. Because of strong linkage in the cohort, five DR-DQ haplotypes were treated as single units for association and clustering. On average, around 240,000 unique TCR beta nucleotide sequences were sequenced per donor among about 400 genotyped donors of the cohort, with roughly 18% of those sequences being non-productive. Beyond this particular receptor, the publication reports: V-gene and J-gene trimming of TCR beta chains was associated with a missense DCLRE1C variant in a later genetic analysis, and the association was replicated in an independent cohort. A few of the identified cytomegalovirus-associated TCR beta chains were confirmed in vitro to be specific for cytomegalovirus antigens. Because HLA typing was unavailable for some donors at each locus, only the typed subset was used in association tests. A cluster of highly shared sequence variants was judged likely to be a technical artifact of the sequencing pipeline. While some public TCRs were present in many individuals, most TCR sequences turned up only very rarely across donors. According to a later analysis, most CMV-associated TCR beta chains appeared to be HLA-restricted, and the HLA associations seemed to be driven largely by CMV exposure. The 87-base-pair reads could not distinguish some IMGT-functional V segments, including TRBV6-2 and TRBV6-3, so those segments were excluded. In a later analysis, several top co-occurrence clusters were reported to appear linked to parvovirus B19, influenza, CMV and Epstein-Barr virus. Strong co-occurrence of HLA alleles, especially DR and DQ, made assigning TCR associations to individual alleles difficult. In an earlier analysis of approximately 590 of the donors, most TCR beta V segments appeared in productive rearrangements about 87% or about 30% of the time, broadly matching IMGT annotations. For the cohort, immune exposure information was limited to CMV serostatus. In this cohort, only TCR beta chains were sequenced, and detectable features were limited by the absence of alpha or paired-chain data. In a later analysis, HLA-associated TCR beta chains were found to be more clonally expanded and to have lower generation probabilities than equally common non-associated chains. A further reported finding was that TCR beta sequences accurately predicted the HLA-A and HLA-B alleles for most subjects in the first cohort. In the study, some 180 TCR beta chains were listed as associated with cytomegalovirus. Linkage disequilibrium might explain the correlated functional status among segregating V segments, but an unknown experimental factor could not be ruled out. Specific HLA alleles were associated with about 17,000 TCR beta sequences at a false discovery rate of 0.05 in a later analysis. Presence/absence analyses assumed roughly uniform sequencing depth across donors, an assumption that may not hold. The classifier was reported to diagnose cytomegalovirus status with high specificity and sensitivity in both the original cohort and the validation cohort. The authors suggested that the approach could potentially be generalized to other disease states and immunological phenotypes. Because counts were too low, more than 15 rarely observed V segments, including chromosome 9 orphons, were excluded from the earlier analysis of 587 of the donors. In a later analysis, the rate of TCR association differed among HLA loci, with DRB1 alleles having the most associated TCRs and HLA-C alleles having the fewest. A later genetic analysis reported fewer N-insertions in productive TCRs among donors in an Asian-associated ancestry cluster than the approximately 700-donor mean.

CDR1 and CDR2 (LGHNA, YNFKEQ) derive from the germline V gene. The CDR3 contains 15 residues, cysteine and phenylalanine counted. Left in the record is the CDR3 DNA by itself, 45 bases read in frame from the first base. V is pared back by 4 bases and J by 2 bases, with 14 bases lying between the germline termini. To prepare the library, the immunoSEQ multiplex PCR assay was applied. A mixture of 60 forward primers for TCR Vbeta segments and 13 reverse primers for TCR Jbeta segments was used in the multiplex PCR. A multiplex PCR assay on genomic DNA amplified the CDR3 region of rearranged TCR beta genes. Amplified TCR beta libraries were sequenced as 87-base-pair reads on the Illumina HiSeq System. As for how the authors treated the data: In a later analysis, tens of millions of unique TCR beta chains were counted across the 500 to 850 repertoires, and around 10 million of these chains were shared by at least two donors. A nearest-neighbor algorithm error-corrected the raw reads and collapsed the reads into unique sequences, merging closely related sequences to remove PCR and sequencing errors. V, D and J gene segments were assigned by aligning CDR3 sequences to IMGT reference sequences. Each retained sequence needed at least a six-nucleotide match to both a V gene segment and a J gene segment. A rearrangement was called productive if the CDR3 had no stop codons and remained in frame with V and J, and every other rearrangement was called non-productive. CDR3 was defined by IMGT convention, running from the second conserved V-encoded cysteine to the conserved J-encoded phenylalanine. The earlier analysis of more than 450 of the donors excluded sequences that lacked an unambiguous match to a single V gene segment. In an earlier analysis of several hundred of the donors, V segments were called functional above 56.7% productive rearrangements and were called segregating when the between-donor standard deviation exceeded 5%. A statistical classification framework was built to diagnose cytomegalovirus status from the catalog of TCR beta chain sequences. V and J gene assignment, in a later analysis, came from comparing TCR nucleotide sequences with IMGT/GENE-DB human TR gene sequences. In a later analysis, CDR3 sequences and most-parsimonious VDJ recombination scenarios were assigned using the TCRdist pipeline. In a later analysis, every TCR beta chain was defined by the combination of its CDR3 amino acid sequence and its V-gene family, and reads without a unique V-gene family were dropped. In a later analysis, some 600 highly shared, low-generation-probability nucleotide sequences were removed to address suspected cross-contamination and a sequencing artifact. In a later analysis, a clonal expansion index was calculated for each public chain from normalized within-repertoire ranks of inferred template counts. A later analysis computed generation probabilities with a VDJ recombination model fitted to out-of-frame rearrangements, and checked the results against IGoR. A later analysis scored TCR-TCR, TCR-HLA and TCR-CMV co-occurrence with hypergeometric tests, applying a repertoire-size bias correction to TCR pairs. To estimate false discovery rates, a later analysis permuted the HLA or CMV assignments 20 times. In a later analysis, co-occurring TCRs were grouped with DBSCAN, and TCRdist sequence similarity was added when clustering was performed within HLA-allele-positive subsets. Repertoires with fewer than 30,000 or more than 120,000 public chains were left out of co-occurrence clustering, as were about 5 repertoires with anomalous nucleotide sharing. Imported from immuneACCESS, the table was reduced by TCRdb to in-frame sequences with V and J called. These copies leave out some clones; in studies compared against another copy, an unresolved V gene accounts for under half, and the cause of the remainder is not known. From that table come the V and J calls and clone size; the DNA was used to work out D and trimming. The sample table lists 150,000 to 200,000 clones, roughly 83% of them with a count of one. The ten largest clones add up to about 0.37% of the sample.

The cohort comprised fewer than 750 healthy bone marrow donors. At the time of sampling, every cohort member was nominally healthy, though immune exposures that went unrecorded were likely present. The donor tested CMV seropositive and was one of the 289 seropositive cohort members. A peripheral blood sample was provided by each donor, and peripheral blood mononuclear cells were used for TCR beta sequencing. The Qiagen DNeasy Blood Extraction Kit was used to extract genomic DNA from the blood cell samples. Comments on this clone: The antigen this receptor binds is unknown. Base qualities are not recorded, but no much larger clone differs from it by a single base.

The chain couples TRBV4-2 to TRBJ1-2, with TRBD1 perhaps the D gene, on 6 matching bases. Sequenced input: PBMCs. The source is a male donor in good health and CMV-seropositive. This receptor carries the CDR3 CASSRRGRGNYGYTF. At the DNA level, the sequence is TGTGCCAGCAGCCGAAGAGGGAGGGGGAACTATGGCTACACCTTC.